This T cell receptor beta chain came from a study of tumor-infiltrating lymphocytes in primary liver carcinoma. Unsorted bulk tissue (about 18-30 mg) underwent RNA and DNA co-extraction. Surgical resection treated primary liver carcinoma in the patients. Chronic HBV infection was present, with no prior treatment. Trimming cost V 3 bases and J 3 bases, with 15 bases left between them. The CDR3 is 15 amino acids. The germline CDR1 and CDR2 sequences are SNHLY and FYNNEI. A primer in the constant region served to generate TCR beta cDNA from 450 to 650 ng of total RNA. Slightly modified ARM-PCR, run as three nested multiplex PCR rounds, produced the TCR beta libraries. TRBV1-TRBV30 forward primers paired with a C-beta reverse primer drove the first two PCR rounds, about 11 cycles each. TCRdb used MiXCR to reprocess the multiplex PCR reads, holding one entry per CDR3 protein. Of 90,000 to 100,000 distinct CDR3 sequences listed, about three quarters are singletons.

The V call is TRBV2, the J call TRBJ2-7; the D is unclear. The clonotype was recovered from a woman aged 55-70 years with primary liver carcinoma and hepatitis B virus infection. The sequenced sample consisted of liver tumor tissue from sampling region 5. Subset noted: tumor region T5, tumor centre. CDR3 coding DNA: TGTGCCAGCAGTGATGAGGCAGTAGGGCTCTACGAGCAGTACTTC. Translated: CASSDEAVGLYEQYF.